A single sample gave rise to the 9 T cell receptor beta chains below, sequenced in a study of shared clonotypes between healthy human individuals. Profiling relied on immunoSEQ multiplex PCR, and the TCRdb table lists in-frame clones only, not all of them. The profile covers some 2,100,000 clones, with roughly 91% appearing a single time and around 1.7% taken by the ten largest. It was CD45RO-negative cells, positively selected for CCR7, that made up naive CD8 cells, with terminally differentiated effector memory CD45RA+ cells excluded. The sequenced sample consisted of naive CD8+ T cells from PBMCs. The receptors come from a man aged 18 to 29 in good health. Some clones in this sample may be carry-over from other donors' samples.

The J gene is TRBJ1-4, the V gene TRBV7-6, with D perhaps TRBD1 (5 bases). Germline V lookup: CDR1 SGHVS, CDR2 FNYEAQ. This CDR3 has 16 residues. Trimming removed 5 bases at V and 4 bases at J, with 17 bases between. The CDR3 protein is CASSLLVQGGNEKLFF. CDR3 in DNA: TGTGCCAGCAGCCTGTTAGTGCAGGGAGGTAATGAAAAACTGTTTTTT.

This clone appeared a few times. The chain couples TRBV7-9 to TRBJ1-1; D is unresolved. Trimming pared 4 bases from V and 5 bases from J, leaving 8 bases between. CDR3 length: 12 residues. Germline V lookup: CDR1 SEHNR, CDR2 FQNEAQ (reference sequence). The chain's CDR3 is CASSSWETEAFF. CDR3 DNA sequence: TGTGCCAGCAGCTCTTGGGAAACTGAAGCTTTCTTT.

The chain combines TRBV10-3 with TRBJ2-5; TRBD2 matches 11 bases. The J segment lost 4 bases and the V segment lost 3 bases, leaving 16 bases of the junction unmatched. Germline CDR1 ENHRY, CDR2 SYGVKD. The CDR3 is 19 amino acids. CDR3 in DNA: TGTGCCATCAGTGATATGGTAGCGGGAGGGTTTGAGTTCGGAGAGACCCAGTACTTC. Residues: CAISDMVAGGFEFGETQYF.

The V call is TRBV4-1, the J call TRBJ1-5; 9 bases are a match to TRBD1. The germline V gene has CDR1 MGHRA and CDR2 YSYEKL. The J segment lost 6 bases and the V segment lost 1 base, leaving 4 bases of the junction unmatched. The CDR3 is 15 residues long. CDR3 protein: CASSQVQGAGQPQHF. CDR3 DNA sequence: TGCGCCAGCAGCCAAGTACAGGGGGCCGGTCAGCCCCAGCATTTT.

The rearrangement joins TRBV10-2 to TRBJ2-2; 8 bases agree with TRBD2. Trimming removed 3 bases from V and 5 bases from J; junction bases left unmatched: 8. This CDR3 comprises 16 residues. Germline V gene lookup returns CDR1 WSHSY and CDR2 SAAADI. Written as DNA, the CDR3 is TGCGCCAGCAGTGATTTCGGGAGGGCCGGTACCGGGGAGCTGTTTTTT. Its translation: CASSDFGRAGTGELFF.

In regard to this clone: The sample carries other DNA sequences with the same CDR3. The genes are TRBV27 and TRBJ1-1; D gene uncertain. This CDR3 has 13 amino acids. V was cut by 5 bases and J by 1 base, with 8 bases left in between. Germline CDR1 and CDR2: MNHEY and SMNVEV (reference sequence). The CDR3 is CASSPGRNTEAFF. The CDR3 region has the DNA TGTGCCAGCAGTCCCGGGAGGAACACTGAAGCTTTCTTT.

V usage is TRBV7-9 and J usage is TRBJ2-7, with D perhaps being TRBD1 or TRBD2 (6 bases each). The V end lost 7 bases, the J end lost 5 bases, and 18 bases lay between the germline ends. CDR1 is SEHNR and CDR2 is FQNEAQ in the germline V gene (reference sequence). The CDR3 is made up of 14 amino acids. The CDR3, as DNA: TGTGCCAGCAACACAGTTGGGGGGCCGAACGAGCAGTACTTC. Translation gives CASNTVGGPNEQYF.

CDR3 DNA: TGCGCCAGCAGCTTGAGGGTCCTAGGGACCCAGTACTTC. Its protein product is CASSLRVLGTQYF. The J gene is TRBJ2-5, the V gene TRBV5-1; D gene uncertain. The CDR3 runs 13 residues. The germline gives CDR1 SGHRS, CDR2 YFSETQ. Between the trimmed V and J ends, which lost 1 base and 7 bases, there was a span of 11 bases. Filled out from reference TRBV5-1 and TRBJ2-5, the complete variable domain reads KAGVTQTPRYLIKTRGQQVTLSCSPISGHRSVSWYQQTPGQGLQFLFEYFSETQRNKGNFPGRFSGRQFSNSRSEMNVSTLELGDSALYLCASSLRVLGTQYFGPGTRLLVL.

This chain uses TRBV6-5 with TRBJ1-6; TRBD1 is a possible D gene (5 bases). V lost 0 bases and J lost 10, with 10 bases in between. Per the germline V gene, CDR1 is MNHEY and CDR2 is SVGAGI. This CDR3 has 14 amino acids. The CDR3 spells CASSYSRGASPLHF. The CDR3 region has the DNA TGTGCCAGCAGTTACTCTCGGGGCGCCTCACCCCTCCACTTT.